This T cell receptor (beta chain) was profiled in a study of cytomegalovirus exposure and HLA in healthy donors. Germline CDR1 reads MNHNS; CDR2 reads SASEGT. The CDR3 extends over 14 amino acids. The ends were cut back, 6 bases at V and 0 bases at J, with 8 bases in the middle. Overall study findings and caveats: Exclusion applied to some V segments, including TRBV6-2 and TRBV6-3, as they were indistinguishable. In a later analysis, V- and J-gene trimming of beta chains associated with a DCLRE1C missense variant, replicated independently.

The PCR used 60 Vbeta and 13 Jbeta primers. Assay: immunoSEQ multiplex PCR; the TCRdb copy retains only in-frame clones and omits some. The sample lists about 140,000 clones; more than 70% were seen once. Of note for this clone: Its target is unknown.

The sample was PBMCs. This sequence joins TRBV6-1 and TRBJ1-4, with D tentatively TRBD1 (6 bases). The clonotype was recovered from a male donor in good health and CMV-seropositive. This chain's CDR3 is CASRWTATNEKLFF. In DNA form, the CDR3 reads TGTGCCAGCAGATGGACAGCAACTAATGAAAAACTGTTTTTT.